This passage covers 4 T cell receptor beta chains from one sample sequenced in a study of radiation and T cells in renal cell carcinoma. The sample's treatment: treatment-naive control, cytoreductive nephrectomy. Assay: immunoSEQ multiplex PCR; the TCRdb copy retains only in-frame clones and omits some. The sample includes 8,000 to 10,000 clones, about 66% of them seen just once. The input for sequencing was tumor tissue, taken from a patient whose treatment was nephrectomy without radiotherapy. The source of these receptors is a man aged 55 to 70 with renal cell carcinoma.

The chain is built from TRBV5-1 and TRBJ2-2; 7 positions match TRBD2. The length of the CDR3 is 17 residues. The germline CDR1 and CDR2 sequences are SGHRS and YFSETQ. Trimming cost V 4 bases and J 5 bases; bases outside gene matches: 14. The CDR3, as DNA: TGCGCCAGCAGCCTCACCATGAGGAGGGGAGGGACCGGGGAGCTGTTTTTT. Translating gives CASSLTMRRGGTGELFF.

The table lists this clone with a few counts. The V and J genes are TRBV5-8 and TRBJ1-5; D possibly corresponds to TRBD1 (6 bases). The CDR3 totals 15 residues. Looked up from germline, CDR1 is SGHTS and CDR2 is YDEGEE. V was trimmed by 0 bases and J by 4 bases, leaving 11 bases between them. The CDR3 protein is CASSLGQEKNQPQHF. The DNA for the CDR3 is TGTGCCAGCAGCTTGGGACAGGAAAAGAATCAGCCCCAGCATTTT.

The rearrangement joins TRBV25-1 to TRBJ2-2, with D perhaps matching TRBD1 (5 bases). Germline assignment: CDR1 MGHDK and CDR2 SYGVNS. V shed 2 bases and J shed 6 bases, with 7 bases lying between them. This CDR3 contains 13 residues. The CDR3 here is CASSEEGAGELFF. For the CDR3, the DNA is TGTGCCAGCAGTGAAGAAGGGGCCGGGGAGCTGTTTTTT.

As regards this clone: In the same sample, other DNA sequences code for this CDR3. The CDR3 nucleotides are TGCGCCAGCAGCTTGGAAGGAGGTAATCAGCCCCAGCATTTT. This gives the protein CASSLEGGNQPQHF. V and J are TRBV5-1 and TRBJ1-5, with D unclear. The germline V gene has CDR1 SGHRS and CDR2 YFSETQ. V was clipped by 0 bases and J by 4 bases, with 8 bases between them. The CDR3 totals 14 residues. Variable domain in full (rest from reference TRBV5-1 and TRBJ1-5): KAGVTQTPRYLIKTRGQQVTLSCSPISGHRSVSWYQQTPGQGLQFLFEYFSETQRNKGNFPGRFSGRQFSNSRSEMNVSTLELGDSALYLCASSLEGGNQPQHFGDGTRLSIL.